This T cell receptor (beta chain) was found in a study of shared clonotypes between healthy human individuals. Points from the study as a whole: Clonotypes that were shared across a few donors made up around 5% of naive CD4 clonotypes.

CDR1 and CDR2 from the germline V gene are MNHEY and SMNVEV (reference sequence). Trimming cost V 4 bases and J 6 bases; bases outside gene matches: 21. The CDR3 totals 18 residues. CD8 cells regarded as naive lacked CD45RO, were positively chosen for CCR7, and omitted terminally differentiated effector memory CD45RA+ cells. Once extracted for a subset, genomic DNA was divided evenly among several immunoSEQ plates. The data were produced by immunoSEQ multiplex PCR, yet TCRdb's version contains in-frame clones alone and is incomplete. The repertoire has around 1,900,000 clones, around 93% of them found once; the top ten carry around 1.8%. A remark on this clone: What it recognizes is unknown.

The sequence was obtained from a man aged 18 to 29 in good health. Some clones in this sample may be carry-over from other donors' samples. The sequencing input was naive CD8+ T cells from PBMCs. The V gene is TRBV27, the J gene TRBJ2-7, with 7 bases identical to TRBD2. CDR3 amino acids: CASSSGLPTLATGGEQYF. As DNA, the CDR3 is TGTGCCAGCAGTTCCGGGCTTCCCACACTAGCGACTGGCGGCGAGCAGTACTTC.